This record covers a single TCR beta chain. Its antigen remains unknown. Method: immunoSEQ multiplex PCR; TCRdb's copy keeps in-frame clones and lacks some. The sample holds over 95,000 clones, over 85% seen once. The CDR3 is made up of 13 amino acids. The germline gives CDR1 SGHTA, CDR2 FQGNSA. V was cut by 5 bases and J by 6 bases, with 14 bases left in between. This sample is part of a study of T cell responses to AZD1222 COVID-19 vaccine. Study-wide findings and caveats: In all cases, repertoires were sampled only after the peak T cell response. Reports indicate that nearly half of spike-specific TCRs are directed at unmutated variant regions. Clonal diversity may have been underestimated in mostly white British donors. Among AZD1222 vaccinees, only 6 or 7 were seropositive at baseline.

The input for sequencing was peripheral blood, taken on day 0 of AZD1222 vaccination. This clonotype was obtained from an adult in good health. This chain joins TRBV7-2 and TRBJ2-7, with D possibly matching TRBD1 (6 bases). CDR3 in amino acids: CASSTGQGTEQYF. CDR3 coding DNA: TGTGCCAGCAGCACGGGACAAGGGACCGAGCAGTACTTC.